These T cell receptor beta chains were read from a single sample in a study of CD8+ T cells in alopecia areata. Profiled with immunoSEQ multiplex PCR; TCRdb holds only in-frame clones, not every one. The sample records about 42,000 clones, around 71% being singletons. Sequences were derived from CD8+ T cells sorted from blood, sampled at week 4, from a patient treated with tofacitinib. These receptors were obtained from a human donor with alopecia areata. Both conserved end residues are part of each CDR3. The D gene is left open where the match is weak. Clone sizes are given selectively: once, few, many, or a class where the clone is expanded.

>NA|TRBV7-6|13|few|TRBJ2-5
TGTGCCAGCAGCTTAGTGCGCGAAGAGACCCAGTACTTC
CASSLVREETQYF
>TRBD1|TRBV13|15|NA|TRBJ1-4
TGTGCCAGCAGCGCGCCGGGACAGACTAATGAAAAACTGTTTTTT
CASSAPGQTNEKLFF
>NA|TRBV29-1|13|few|TRBJ2-7
TGCAGCGTCCTGTTGGGGGGCCGGGACGAGCAGTACTTC
CSVLLGGRDEQYF
>NA|TRBV7-9|15|NA|TRBJ2-6
TGTGCCAGCAGCTTAGTGGGGTCTGGGGCCAACGTCCTGACTTTC
CASSLVGSGANVLTF
>TRBD2|TRBV7-9|14|NA|TRBJ2-1
TGTGCCAGCAGCCAACAAACTAGCGGGGGGGCACAGTTCTTC
CASSQQTSGGAQFF
>TRBD1|TRBV29-1|14|NA|TRBJ1-2
TGCAGCGTTAGTGACAGGGGGCAGAACTATGGCTACACCTTC
CSVSDRGQNYGYTF
>NA|TRBV29-1|18|NA|TRBJ2-3
TGCAGCGTTGAAGATCTAACTGGACAGGGAGGGTATCGGGGTACGCAGTATTTT
CSVEDLTGQGGYRGTQYF
>TRBD2|TRBV4-1|15|NA|TRBJ2-7
TGCGCCAGCAGCCAACTTGACAGCCTAGCGGCCGAGCAGTACTTC
CASSQLDSLAAEQYF
>TRBD1|TRBV29-1|15|NA|TRBJ2-3
TGCAGCGTTGCCGGGACAGCCTTGGGGTGGGATACGCAGTATTTT
CSVAGTALGWDTQYF
>NA|TRBV30|14|NA|TRBJ1-1
TGTGCCTGGAGCGACGAGGGACAAGGCACTGAAGCTTTCTTT
CAWSDEGQGTEAFF
>NA|TRBV6-5|12|NA|TRBJ2-1
TGTGCCAGCAGTTACTCAGGGGGGTTGCAGTTCTTC
CASSYSGGLQFF
>TRBD2|TRBV4-3|17|NA|TRBJ2-3
TGCGCCAGCAGCCAAGGGGGGTACGGGGGGAGAGTGGATACGCAGTATTTT
CASSQGGYGGRVDTQYF
>NA|TRBV30|13|NA|TRBJ1-6
TGTGCCTGGAGTGTTCTCAGTCGGTCACCCCTCCACTTT
CAWSVLSRSPLHF
>TRBD1|TRBV7-8|14|NA|TRBJ2-1
TGTGCCAGCAGCCCTCGGACAGGTTCGGATGAGCAGTTCTTC
CASSPRTGSDEQFF
>NA|TRBV4-1|14|NA|TRBJ2-2
TGCGCCAGCAGCCAAGAGAGAGGGACCGGGGAGCTGTTTTTT
CASSQERGTGELFF
>NA|TRBV7-9|13|NA|TRBJ2-7
TGTGCCAGCAGTTACGACAGGCCCTACGAGCAGTACTTC
CASSYDRPYEQYF
>NA|TRBV5-6|12|once|TRBJ2-3
TGTGCCAGCAGGGTTTATGAAGATACGCAGTATTTT
CASRVYEDTQYF
>TRBD2|TRBV27|14|few|TRBJ2-5
TGTGCCAGCAGTTACAGCGGGGCTGGCGAGACCCAGTACTTC
CASSYSGAGETQYF
>NA|TRBV10-3|11|NA|TRBJ2-7
TGTGCCATCAGTGAGTCGAGCGAGCAGTACTTC
CAISESSEQYF
>NA|TRBV19|13|NA|TRBJ1-1
TGTGCCAGTAGTATCGCAACGAACACTGAAGCTTTCTTT
CASSIATNTEAFF
>TRBD1|TRBV29-1|13|NA|TRBJ1-1
TGCAGCGTTGGGCGACAGGGTACAACTGAAGCTTTCTTT
CSVGRQGTTEAFF
>TRBD1|TRBV7-9|15|NA|TRBJ2-1
TGTGCCAGCAGCTTCGGGACAGGGGAATACGATGAGCAGTTCTTC
CASSFGTGEYDEQFF
>NA|TRBV4-3|13|NA|TRBJ1-1
TGCGCCAGCAGCCACTCAGAGAACACTGAAGCTTTCTTT
CASSHSENTEAFF
>NA|TRBV29-1|12|NA|TRBJ2-7
TGCAGCGCCCGGGACACTTCCTACGAGCAGTACTTC
CSARDTSYEQYF
>TRBD1|TRBV7-2|15|NA|TRBJ2-7
TGTGCCAGCAGCCCGAGGGGGACAGGGTCCTACGAGCAGTACTTC
CASSPRGTGSYEQYF
>NA|TRBV5-1|13|NA|TRBJ1-2
TGCGCCAGCACGGGGGCCTCTGGCTATGGCTACACCTTC
CASTGASGYGYTF
>NA|TRBV29-1|16|NA|TRBJ1-2
TGCAGCGTTGAAGATCTCCCGCAGGGAACTTCTATGGCCTACACCTTC
CSVEDLPQGTSMAYTF
>TRBD2|TRBV5-6|14|NA|TRBJ2-1
TGTGCCAGCAGCAAGGGAGGGAGTCCCAATGAGCAGTTCTTC
CASSKGGSPNEQFF
>NA|TRBV29-1|14|NA|TRBJ2-6
TGCAGCGCTGGGTTGGCGTCTGGGGCCAACGTCCTGACTTTC
CSAGLASGANVLTF
>NA|TRBV29-1|12|few|TRBJ2-2
TGCAGCGTTTCCCCGGGTACCGGGGAGCTGTTTTTT
CSVSPGTGELFF
>NA|TRBV15|12|NA|TRBJ2-2
TGTGCCACCAGCAGGAACACCGGGGAGCTGTTTTTT
CATSRNTGELFF
>NA|TRBV5-6|15|NA|TRBJ1-1
TGTGCCAGCAGCTTGTTGGCGGAGACGAACACTGAAGCTTTCTTT
CASSLLAETNTEAFF
>NA|TRBV27|16|NA|TRBJ1-1
TGTGCCAGCAGTTTTAGTTGGGGTGAAATCGGCACTGAAGCTTTCTTT
CASSFSWGEIGTEAFF
>NA|TRBV13|12|NA|TRBJ2-7
TGTGCCAGCAGCTTAGGAGGGGACGAGCAGTACTTC
CASSLGGDEQYF
>NA|TRBV27|13|once|TRBJ1-1
TGTGCCAGCAGGCTGACAGGTCGGTCTGAAGCTTTCTTT
CASRLTGRSEAFF
>NA|TRBV30|13|NA|TRBJ1-2
TGTGCCTGCACCCAATCCGGGGGATCTGGCTACACCTTC
CACTQSGGSGYTF
>NA|TRBV4-1|15|NA|TRBJ1-1
TGCGCCAGCAGCCGACAGGAGACTGTGAACACTGAAGCTTTCTTT
CASSRQETVNTEAFF
>NA|TRBV6-5|14|NA|TRBJ2-7
TGTGCCAGCAGTTACTATAGCGGATCCTACGAGCAGTACTTC
CASSYYSGSYEQYF
>TRBD1|TRBV7-1|19|NA|TRBJ1-3
TGTGCCAGCAGCAACAGGGACAGTAAGGGAAGAAGCTCTGGAAACACCATATATTTT
CASSNRDSKGRSSGNTIYF